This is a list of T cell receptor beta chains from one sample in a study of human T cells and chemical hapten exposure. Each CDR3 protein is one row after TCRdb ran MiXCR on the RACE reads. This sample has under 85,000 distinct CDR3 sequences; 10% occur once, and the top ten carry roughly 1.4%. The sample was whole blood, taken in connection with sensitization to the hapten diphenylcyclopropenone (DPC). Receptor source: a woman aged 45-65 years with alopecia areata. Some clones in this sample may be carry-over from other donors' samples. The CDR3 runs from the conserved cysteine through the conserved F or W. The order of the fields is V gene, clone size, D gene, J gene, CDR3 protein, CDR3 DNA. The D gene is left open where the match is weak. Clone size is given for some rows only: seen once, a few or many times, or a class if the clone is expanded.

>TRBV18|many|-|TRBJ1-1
CASSPARLTEAFF
TGTGCCAGCTCACCCGCCAGACTCACTGAAGCTTTCTTT
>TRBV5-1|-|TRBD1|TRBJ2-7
CASSARTGEVREQYF
TGCGCCAGCAGCGCCCGGACAGGAGAAGTTCGAGAGCAGTACTTC
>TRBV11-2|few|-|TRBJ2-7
CASSFQGIGEQYF
TGTGCCAGCAGCTTCCAGGGGATCGGCGAGCAGTACTTC
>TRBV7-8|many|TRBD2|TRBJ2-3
CASSSPVSGRSASTDTQYF
TGTGCCAGCAGCTCCCCGGTGAGCGGGAGGTCTGCAAGCACAGATACGCAGTATTTT
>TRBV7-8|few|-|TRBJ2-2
CASREGTANTGELFF
TGTGCCAGCAGGGAAGGGACCGCGAACACCGGGGAGCTGTTTTTT
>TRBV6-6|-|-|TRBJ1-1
CASRRAGGTEAFF
TGTGCCAGCAGGAGGGCGGGGGGCACTGAAGCTTTCTTT
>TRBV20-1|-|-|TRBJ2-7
CSARGVLKEAYEQYF
TGCAGTGCTAGAGGAGTTCTAAAGGAGGCCTACGAGCAGTACTTC
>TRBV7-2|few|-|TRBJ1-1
CASSLGARTEAFF
TGTGCCAGCAGTTTAGGCGCTCGCACTGAAGCTTTCTTT
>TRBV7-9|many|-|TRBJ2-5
CASSPPGPQETQYF
TGTGCCAGCAGCCCACCGGGACCCCAAGAGACCCAGTACTTC
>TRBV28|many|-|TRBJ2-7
CASSRDTSYEQYF
TGTGCCAGCAGTAGGGACACCTCCTACGAGCAGTACTTC
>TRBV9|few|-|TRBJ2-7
CASSVASVAYEQYF
TGTGCCAGCAGCGTAGCTAGCGTAGCCTACGAGCAGTACTTC
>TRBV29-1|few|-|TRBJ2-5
CSVVRGVQETQYF
TGCAGCGTTGTACGGGGAGTTCAAGAGACCCAGTACTTC
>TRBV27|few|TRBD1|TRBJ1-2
CATSGRGQGNYGYTF
TGTGCCACCTCCGGACGGGGACAGGGCAACTATGGCTACACCTTC
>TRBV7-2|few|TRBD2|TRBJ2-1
CASSSAGALGNEQFF
TGTGCCAGCAGCTCAGCGGGGGCCCTTGGCAATGAGCAGTTCTTC
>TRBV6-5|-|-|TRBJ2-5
CASKGPPQETQYF
TGTGCCAGCAAGGGACCCCCCCAAGAGACCCAGTACTTC
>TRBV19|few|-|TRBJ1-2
CASSIDRGDYGYTF
TGTGCCAGTAGTATAGATCGCGGAGACTATGGCTACACCTTC
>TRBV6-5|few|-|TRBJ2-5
CASSQESGETQYF
TGTGCCAGCAGCCAGGAGAGCGGAGAGACCCAGTACTTC
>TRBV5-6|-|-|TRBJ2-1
CASSPSEGSRLFF
TGTGCCAGCAGCCCCTCCGAAGGTTCCAGACTGTTCTTC
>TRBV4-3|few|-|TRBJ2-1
CASSQEQGGNNEQFF
TGCGCCAGCAGCCAAGAACAGGGAGGAAACAATGAGCAGTTCTTC
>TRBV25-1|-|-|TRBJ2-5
CASSDVTQYF
TGTGCCAGCAGTGATGTGACCCAGTACTTC
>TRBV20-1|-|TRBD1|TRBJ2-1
CSAFGQGQNEQFF
TGCAGTGCTTTTGGACAGGGTCAAAATGAGCAGTTCTTC
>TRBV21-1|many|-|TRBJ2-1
CASSNLLAGARNEQFF
TGTGCCAGCAGCAACCTACTAGCGGGAGCGCGAAATGAGCAGTTCTTC
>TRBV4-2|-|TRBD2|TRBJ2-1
CASSQGLAGVPPVQFF
TGTGCCAGCAGCCAAGGACTAGCGGGAGTTCCCCCGGTACAGTTCTTC
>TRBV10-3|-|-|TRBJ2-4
CAISRDPSGIQYF
TGTGCCATCAGTAGGGACCCCTCCGGCATTCAGTACTTC
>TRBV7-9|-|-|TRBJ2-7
CASSSRAYEYEQYF
TGTGCCAGCAGTTCCCGGGCCTACGAATACGAGCAGTACTTC
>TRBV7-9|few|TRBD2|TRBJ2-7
CASSLAGQPGLAGAEQYF
TGTGCCAGCAGCTTAGCGGGGCAGCCGGGACTAGCGGGAGCCGAGCAGTACTTC
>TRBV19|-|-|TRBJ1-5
CASSMLGVNQPQHF
TGTGCCAGTAGCATGTTGGGGGTCAATCAGCCCCAGCATTTT
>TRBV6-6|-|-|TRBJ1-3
CASSYPRRDSGNTIYF
TGTGCCAGCAGTTACCCCAGGCGAGATTCTGGAAACACCATATATTTT
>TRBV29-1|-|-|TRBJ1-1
CSVDRDSTEAFF
TGCAGCGTTGACCGGGATAGCACTGAAGCTTTCTTT
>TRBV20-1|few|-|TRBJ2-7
CSARDWGLGNYEQYF
TGCAGTGCTAGAGATTGGGGTCTCGGGAACTACGAGCAGTACTTC
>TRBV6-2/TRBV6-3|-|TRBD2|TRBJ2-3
CASTIGTSGNSYTQYF
TGTGCCAGCACCATTGGGACTAGCGGGAACAGTTATACGCAGTATTTT
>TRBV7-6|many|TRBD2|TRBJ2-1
CASSSPPGTSESNEQFF
TGTGCCAGCAGCTCGCCTCCCGGGACTAGCGAGTCCAATGAGCAGTTCTTC
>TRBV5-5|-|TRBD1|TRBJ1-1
CASSTINRGLEENTEAFF
TGTGCCAGCAGCACGATAAACAGGGGGCTTGAGGAGAACACTGAAGCTTTCTTT
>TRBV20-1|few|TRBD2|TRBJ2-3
CSARVGLASDTQYF
TGCAGTGCTAGGGTGGGACTAGCGTCAGATACGCAGTATTTT
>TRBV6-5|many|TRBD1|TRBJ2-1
CASTPDRTSYNEQFF
TGTGCCAGCACCCCGGACAGGACTTCCTACAATGAGCAGTTCTTC
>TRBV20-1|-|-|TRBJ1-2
CSARDGGNYGYTF
TGCAGTGCTAGAGATGGGGGTAACTATGGCTACACCTTC
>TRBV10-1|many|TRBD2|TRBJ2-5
CASSERASGQETQYF
TGCGCCAGCAGTGAAAGAGCTAGCGGGCAAGAGACCCAGTACTTC
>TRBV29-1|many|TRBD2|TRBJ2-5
CSGSSGVKETQYF
TGCAGCGGAAGTAGCGGGGTTAAAGAGACCCAGTACTTC
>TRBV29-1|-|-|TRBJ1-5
CSVGQTGQPQHF
TGCAGCGTTGGGCAAACAGGTCAGCCCCAGCATTTT
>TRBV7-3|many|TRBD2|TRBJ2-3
CASSPLRIAGGQDTQYF
TGTGCCAGCAGCCCCCTGAGAATAGCGGGAGGGCAAGATACGCAGTATTTT
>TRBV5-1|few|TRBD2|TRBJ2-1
CASSGLAGVDEQFF
TGCGCCAGCAGCGGACTAGCGGGAGTCGATGAGCAGTTCTTC
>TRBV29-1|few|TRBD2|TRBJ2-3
CSAGAGGNTQYF
TGCAGCGCTGGGGCGGGGGGGAATACGCAGTATTTT
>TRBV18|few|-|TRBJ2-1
CASSPPSTPYNEQFF
TGTGCCAGCTCACCACCAAGTACCCCGTACAATGAGCAGTTCTTC
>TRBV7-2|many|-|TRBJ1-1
CASSPPGGYTEAFF
TGTGCCAGCAGCCCCCCCGGCGGCTACACTGAAGCTTTCTTT
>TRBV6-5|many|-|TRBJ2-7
CASRTRNEQYF
TGTGCCAGCAGGACAAGAAACGAGCAGTACTTC
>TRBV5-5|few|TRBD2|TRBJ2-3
CASSLGLAGVRTDTQYF
TGTGCCAGCAGCTTGGGACTAGCGGGAGTGAGGACAGATACGCAGTATTTT
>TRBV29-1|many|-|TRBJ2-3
CSVEDVGDTQYF
TGCAGCGTTGAAGATGTTGGGGATACGCAGTATTTT
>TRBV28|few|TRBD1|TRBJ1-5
CASSYDRVSNQPQHF
TGTGCCAGCAGTTACGACAGGGTGAGCAATCAGCCCCAGCATTTT
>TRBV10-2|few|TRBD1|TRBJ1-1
CASRDRLTEAFF
TGCGCCAGCCGGGACAGACTTACTGAAGCTTTCTTT
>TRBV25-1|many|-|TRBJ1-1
CASSPGLLNTEAFF
TGTGCCAGCAGTCCAGGACTGTTGAACACTGAAGCTTTCTTT
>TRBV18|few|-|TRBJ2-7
CASSPRSGATYEQYF
TGTGCCAGCTCACCAAGGTCAGGGGCCACCTACGAGCAGTACTTC
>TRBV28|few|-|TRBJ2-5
CASSYSSRGVETQYF
TGTGCCAGCAGTTATTCGTCCAGGGGCGTAGAGACCCAGTACTTC
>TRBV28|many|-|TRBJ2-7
CASSPPPTYEQYF
TGTGCCAGCAGTCCCCCCCCGACCTACGAGCAGTACTTC
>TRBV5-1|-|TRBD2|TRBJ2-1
CASSPGTSGNLYNEQFF
TGCGCCAGCAGCCCGGGGACTAGCGGGAACCTATACAATGAGCAGTTCTTC
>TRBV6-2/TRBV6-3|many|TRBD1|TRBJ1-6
CASSYNDRGNSPLHF
TGTGCCAGCAGTTACAACGACAGGGGTAATTCACCCCTCCACTTT
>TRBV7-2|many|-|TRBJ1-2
CASSTLRAYTF
TGTGCCAGCAGCACACTCCGCGCCTACACCTTC
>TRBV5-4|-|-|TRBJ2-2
CAVVIGGQTSNTGELFF
TGTGCCGTAGTAATCGGGGGGCAGACATCGAACACCGGGGAGCTGTTTTTT